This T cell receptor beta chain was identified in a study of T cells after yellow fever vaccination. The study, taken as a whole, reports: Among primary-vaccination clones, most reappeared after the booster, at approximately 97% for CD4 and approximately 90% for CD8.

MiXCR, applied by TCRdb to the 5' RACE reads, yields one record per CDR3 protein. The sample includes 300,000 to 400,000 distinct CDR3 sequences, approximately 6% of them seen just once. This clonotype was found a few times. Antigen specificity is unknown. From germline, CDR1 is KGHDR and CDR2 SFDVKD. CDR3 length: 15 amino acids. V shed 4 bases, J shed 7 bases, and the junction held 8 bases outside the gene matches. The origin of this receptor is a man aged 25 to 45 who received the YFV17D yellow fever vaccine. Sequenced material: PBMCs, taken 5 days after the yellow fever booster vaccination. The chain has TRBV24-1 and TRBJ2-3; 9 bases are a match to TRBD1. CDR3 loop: CATSDSGTGTNTQYF. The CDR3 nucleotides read TGTGCCACCAGTGACTCCGGGACAGGGACAAATACGCAGTATTTT.